These T cell receptor beta chains were read from a single sample in a study of spatial heterogeneity in lung cancer. TCRdb independently ran MiXCR on the 5' RACE reads; one entry per CDR3 protein. The profile shows 5,000 to 6,500 distinct CDR3 sequences, under 20% of them singletons. The sequencing used normal lung tissue next to the tumor, collected at surgery. The source is a male donor with early-stage non-small cell lung cancer. Both conserved end residues are part of each CDR3. Each record gives: D gene, V gene, CDR3 protein. The D gene is left open where the match is weak.

d_call: -
v_call: TRBV6-2/TRBV6-3
cdr3_aa: CASTKSSGEASTDTQYF

d_call: -
v_call: TRBV20-1
cdr3_aa: CSARYSYNTGELFF

d_call: TRBD1
v_call: TRBV6-1
cdr3_aa: CASKHRGRAQETQYF

d_call: -
v_call: TRBV28
cdr3_aa: CASSLRGSSSYNEQFF

d_call: -
v_call: TRBV19
cdr3_aa: CARKKWAHQPQHF

d_call: TRBD2
v_call: TRBV2
cdr3_aa: CASSESQAGGANEQFF

d_call: TRBD1
v_call: TRBV28
cdr3_aa: CASSPVQGMSYEQYF

d_call: TRBD1
v_call: TRBV29-1
cdr3_aa: CSVERSGTGKNIQYF

d_call: TRBD2
v_call: TRBV5-4
cdr3_aa: CASSSGLAGQETQYF

d_call: -
v_call: TRBV29-1
cdr3_aa: CSVEGAGNLYGYTF

d_call: -
v_call: TRBV28
cdr3_aa: CASSLFGQTYEQYF

d_call: TRBD2
v_call: TRBV5-1
cdr3_aa: CASSLDVGGPRDTQYF

d_call: -
v_call: TRBV4-1
cdr3_aa: CASSRTVNTGELFF

d_call: TRBD2
v_call: TRBV7-9
cdr3_aa: CASSFSAGGNSEQYF

d_call: -
v_call: TRBV11-2
cdr3_aa: CASSLDLRENIQYF

d_call: -
v_call: TRBV29-1
cdr3_aa: CSVAFFSAIYGYTF

d_call: TRBD2
v_call: TRBV29-1
cdr3_aa: CSRRLAALICPYF

d_call: -
v_call: TRBV9
cdr3_aa: CASSEHDQETQYF

d_call: -
v_call: TRBV27
cdr3_aa: CASRGTGANVLTF

d_call: -
v_call: TRBV2
cdr3_aa: CASSKDSNTEAFF

d_call: TRBD2
v_call: TRBV12-3/TRBV12-4
cdr3_aa: CASGRGSGSGFSEQYF

d_call: -
v_call: TRBV20-1
cdr3_aa: CSAPDYNEQFF

d_call: -
v_call: TRBV28
cdr3_aa: CASSHPDREETQYF

d_call: TRBD2
v_call: TRBV9
cdr3_aa: CASRLPRDYANTGELFF

d_call: -
v_call: TRBV30
cdr3_aa: CASPREGDYYGYTF

d_call: -
v_call: TRBV29-1
cdr3_aa: CSVVLATGELFF

d_call: -
v_call: TRBV7-2
cdr3_aa: CASSLRAGSGTGELFF

d_call: -
v_call: TRBV5-1
cdr3_aa: CASSSEIRGAKNIQYF

d_call: TRBD1
v_call: TRBV7-3
cdr3_aa: CASSLGTGIYNEQFF

d_call: -
v_call: TRBV20-1
cdr3_aa: CSAKLQNPNSPLHF

d_call: -
v_call: TRBV4-3
cdr3_aa: CASKDRIGNEQFF